Here is one T cell receptor (beta chain) with its context. Its specificity is unknown. Sequencing was performed with immunoSEQ multiplex PCR; in TCRdb, only in-frame clones are kept and a portion is missing. The sample has about 110,000 clones; roughly nine tenths are singletons. This record comes from a study of T cell responses to AZD1222 COVID-19 vaccine. Overall study context: It was second doses at about 4 or about 12 weeks that were pooled.

CDR1 SQVTM and CDR2 ANQGSEA come from the germline V gene. The junction had 2 bases not matched to a gene; V was cut back by 4 bases and J by 6 bases. The CDR3 runs 13 residues. Study-wide points: Most donors were white British, females outnumbered males, and clonal diversity was possibly underestimated. The span of vaccine-associated CD4 TCRs extended across spike, with dominance at 160-218 and 743-854. After the peak T cell response, and only then, were repertoires sampled.

This chain links TRBV29-1 with TRBJ2-2; TRBD2 matches at 10 bases. The receptor comes from an adult in good health. The sequencing used peripheral blood, collected on day 0 of AZD1222 vaccination. The CDR3 sequence: CSVGTSGPGELFF. In nucleotides, the CDR3 is TGCAGCGTTGGGACTAGCGGCCCCGGGGAGCTGTTTTTT.